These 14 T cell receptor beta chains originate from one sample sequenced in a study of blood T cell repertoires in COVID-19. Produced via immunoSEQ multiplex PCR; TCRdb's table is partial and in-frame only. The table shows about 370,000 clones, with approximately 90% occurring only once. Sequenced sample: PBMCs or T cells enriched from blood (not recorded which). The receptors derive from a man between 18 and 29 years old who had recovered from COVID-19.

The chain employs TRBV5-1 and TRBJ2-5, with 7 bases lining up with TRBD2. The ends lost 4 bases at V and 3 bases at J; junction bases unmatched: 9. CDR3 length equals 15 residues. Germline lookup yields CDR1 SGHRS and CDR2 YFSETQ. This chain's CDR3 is CASSATGTKEETQYF. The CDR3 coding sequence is TGCGCCAGCAGCGCGACCGGGACTAAGGAAGAGACCCAGTACTTC. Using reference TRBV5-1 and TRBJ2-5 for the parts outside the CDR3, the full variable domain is KAGVTQTPRYLIKTRGQQVTLSCSPISGHRSVSWYQQTPGQGLQFLFEYFSETQRNKGNFPGRFSGRQFSNSRSEMNVSTLELGDSALYLCASSATGTKEETQYFGPGTRLLVL.

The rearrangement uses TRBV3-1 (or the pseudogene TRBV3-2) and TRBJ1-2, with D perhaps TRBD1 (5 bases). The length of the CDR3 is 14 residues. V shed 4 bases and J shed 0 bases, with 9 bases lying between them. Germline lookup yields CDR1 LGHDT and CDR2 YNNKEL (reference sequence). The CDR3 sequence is CASSLTVANYGYTF. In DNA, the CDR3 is TGTGCCAGCAGCCTGACAGTAGCTAACTATGGCTACACCTTC.

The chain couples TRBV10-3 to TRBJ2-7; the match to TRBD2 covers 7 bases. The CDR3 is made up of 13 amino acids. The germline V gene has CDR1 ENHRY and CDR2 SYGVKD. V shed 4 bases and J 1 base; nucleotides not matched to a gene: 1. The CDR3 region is CAISGGRSYEQYF. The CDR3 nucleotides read TGTGCCATCAGTGGCGGGAGATCCTACGAGCAGTACTTC.

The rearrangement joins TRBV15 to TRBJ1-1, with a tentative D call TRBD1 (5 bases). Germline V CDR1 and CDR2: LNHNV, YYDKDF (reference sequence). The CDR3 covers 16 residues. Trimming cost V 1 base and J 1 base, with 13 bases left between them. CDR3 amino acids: CATSRGRRQGNTEAFF. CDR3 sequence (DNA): TGTGCCACCAGCAGAGGAAGGCGGCAGGGGAACACTGAAGCTTTCTTT.

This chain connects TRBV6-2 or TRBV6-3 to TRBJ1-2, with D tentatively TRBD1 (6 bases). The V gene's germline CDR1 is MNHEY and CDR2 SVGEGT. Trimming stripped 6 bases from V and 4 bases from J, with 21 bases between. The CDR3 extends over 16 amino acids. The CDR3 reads CASSAPGTSIAYGYTF. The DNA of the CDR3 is TGTGCCAGCAGCGCCCCAGGGACAAGTATAGCCTATGGCTACACCTTC.

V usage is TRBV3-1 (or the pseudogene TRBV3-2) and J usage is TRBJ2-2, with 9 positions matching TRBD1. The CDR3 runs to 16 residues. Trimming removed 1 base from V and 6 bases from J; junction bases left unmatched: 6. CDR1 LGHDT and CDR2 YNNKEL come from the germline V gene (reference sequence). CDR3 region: CASSQVGDRASGELFF. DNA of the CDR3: TGTGCCAGCAGCCAAGTGGGGGACAGGGCGTCCGGGGAGCTGTTTTTT.

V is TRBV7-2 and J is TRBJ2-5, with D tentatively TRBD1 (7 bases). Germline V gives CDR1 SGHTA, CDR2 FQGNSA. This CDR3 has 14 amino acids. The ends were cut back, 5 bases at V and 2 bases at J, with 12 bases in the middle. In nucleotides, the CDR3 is TGTGCCAGCAGCCTTCAGGGGGGACAAGAGACCCAGTACTTC. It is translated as CASSLQGGQETQYF.

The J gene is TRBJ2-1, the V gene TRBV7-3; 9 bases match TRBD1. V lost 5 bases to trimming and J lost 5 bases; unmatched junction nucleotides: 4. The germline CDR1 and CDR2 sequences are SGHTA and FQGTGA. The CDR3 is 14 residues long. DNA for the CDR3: TGTGCCAGCAGCGAGGGACAGGGACACAATGAGCAGTTCTTC. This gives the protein CASSEGQGHNEQFF.

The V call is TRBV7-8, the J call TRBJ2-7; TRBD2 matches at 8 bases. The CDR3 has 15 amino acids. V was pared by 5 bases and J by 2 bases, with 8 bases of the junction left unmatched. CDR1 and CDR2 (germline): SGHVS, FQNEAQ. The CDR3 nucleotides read TGTGCCAGCAGCCCCCCCGCCGGGGGGGCCTACGAGCAGTACTTC. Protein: CASSPPAGGAYEQYF. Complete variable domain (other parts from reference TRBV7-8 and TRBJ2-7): GAGVSQSPRYKVAKRGQDVALRCDPISGHVSLFWYQQALGQGPEFLTYFQNEAQLDKSGLPSDRFFAERPEGSVSTLKIQRTQQEDSAVYLCASSPPAGGAYEQYFGPGTRLTVT.

CDR3 amino acids: CASSPALGAGTGELFF. The CDR3 DNA reads TGCGCCAGCAGCCCGGCGTTGGGGGCGGGCACCGGGGAGCTGTTTTTT. The chain couples TRBV5-1 to TRBJ2-2, with a tentative D call TRBD1 (6 bases). The CDR3 sequence is 16 residues long. From germline, CDR1 is SGHRS and CDR2 YFSETQ. V dropped 4 bases and J dropped 4 bases, with 17 bases sitting between them.

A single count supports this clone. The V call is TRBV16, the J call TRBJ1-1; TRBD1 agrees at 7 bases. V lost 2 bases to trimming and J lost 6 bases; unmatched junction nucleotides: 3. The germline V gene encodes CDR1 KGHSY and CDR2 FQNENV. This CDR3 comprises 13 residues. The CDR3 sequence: CASSQQGQAEAFF. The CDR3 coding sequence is TGTGCCAGCAGCCAACAAGGACAGGCTGAAGCTTTCTTT.

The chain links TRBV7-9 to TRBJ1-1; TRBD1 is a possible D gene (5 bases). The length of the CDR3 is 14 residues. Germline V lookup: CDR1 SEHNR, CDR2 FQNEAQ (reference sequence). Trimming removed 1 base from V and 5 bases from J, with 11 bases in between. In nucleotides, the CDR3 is TGTGCCAGCAGCTTAGAGGCGGGGCTTACTGAAGCTTTCTTT. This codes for CASSLEAGLTEAFF.

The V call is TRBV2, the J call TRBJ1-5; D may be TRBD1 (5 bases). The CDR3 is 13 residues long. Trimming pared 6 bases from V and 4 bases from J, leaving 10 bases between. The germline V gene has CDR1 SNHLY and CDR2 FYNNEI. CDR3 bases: TGTGCCAGCAGGAGGACATATAATCAGCCCCAGCATTTT. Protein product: CASRRTYNQPQHF.

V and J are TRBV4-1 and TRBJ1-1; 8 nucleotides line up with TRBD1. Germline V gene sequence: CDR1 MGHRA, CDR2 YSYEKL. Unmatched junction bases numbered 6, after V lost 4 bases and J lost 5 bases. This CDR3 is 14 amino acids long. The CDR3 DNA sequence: TGCGCCAGCAGCCCGGACAGGGAAAGGACTGAAGCTTTCTTT. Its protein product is CASSPDRERTEAFF.